The 16 T cell receptor beta chains listed next were all sequenced from one sample in a study of blood T cell repertoires in COVID-19. Here immunoSEQ multiplex PCR was the method, and the copy in TCRdb shows in-frame clones only, minus some. Counted here are about 80,000 clones, 84% occurring once; the ten biggest clones make up 3.5% to 4%. Sequencing was carried out using peripheral blood. These receptor sequences come from a man aged 45-65 years with acute or convalescent COVID-19.

The V call is TRBV7-9, the J call TRBJ1-3, with D possibly matching TRBD1 (6 bases). The germline gives CDR1 SEHNR, CDR2 FQNEAQ (reference sequence). The CDR3 runs to 16 residues. Trimming cost V 4 bases and J 5 bases, with 18 bases left between them. CDR3 sequence reads: CASSWDTGFARNTIYF. Here the CDR3 DNA reads TGTGCCAGCAGCTGGGACACAGGGTTCGCCAGAAACACCATATATTTT.

This clone was counted a few times. The chain combines TRBV19 with TRBJ1-2, with a tentative D call TRBD1 (5 bases). V was cut by 5 bases and J by 4 bases, with 14 bases left in between. Germline V lookup: CDR1 LNHDA, CDR2 SQIVND (reference sequence). This CDR3 spans 14 amino acids. The CDR3 coding sequence is TGTGCCAGTAGTTTACAGGATCAAGGCTATGGCTACACCTTC. It translates to CASSLQDQGYGYTF.

This clone came up once. The genes are TRBV4-2 and TRBJ1-5, with a tentative D call TRBD1 (5 bases). The CDR3 is made up of 16 amino acids. Germline V gene data show CDR1 as LGHNA and CDR2 as YNFKEQ. Trimming took off 3 bases at V and 4 bases at J, with 16 bases between the two ends. The CDR3 here is CASSQEFLGVNQPQHF. The CDR3 DNA reads TGTGCCAGCAGCCAGGAGTTCCTAGGGGTAAATCAGCCCCAGCATTTT.

With regard to this clone: An end of the junction does not agree with germline; a read error may underlie this. The chain uses TRBV23-1 and TRBJ2-7, with D maybe TRBD2 (6 bases). TRBV23-1 is an open reading frame whose function is uncertain. This CDR3 has 15 amino acids. Here the CDR3 reads CASSQSTEGSSEQYF. CDR3 DNA sequence: TGCGCCAGCAGTCAATCGACGGAGGGGTCCTCCGAGCAGTACTTC.

The chain couples TRBV4-3 to TRBJ2-3, with TRBD2 matching over 8 bases. The germline CDR1 and CDR2 sequences are LGHNA and YSLEER. V was pared by 1 base and J by 6 bases, with 6 bases of the junction left unmatched. CDR3 size: 15 residues. CDR3 sequence reads: CASSQVAGSGDTQYF. The CDR3 DNA reads TGCGCCAGCAGCCAAGTAGCGGGGTCGGGGGATACGCAGTATTTT.

CDR3 amino acids: CASSTGMGSPLHF. CDR3 in DNA: TGTGCCAGCAGTACCGGGATGGGTTCACCCCTCCACTTT. The chain joins TRBV28 to TRBJ1-6; D unresolved. The CDR3 covers 13 residues. V was shortened by 5 bases and J by 9 bases, with 11 bases between the two germline ends. CDR1 is MDHEN, CDR2 SYDVKM, per germline.

The chain combines TRBV14 with TRBJ2-7; TRBD2 matches at 9 bases. Germline trimming cut 3 bases from V and 8 bases from J; bases unmatched to any gene: 17. This CDR3 region has 17 residues. Germline loops: CDR1 SGHDN, CDR2 FVKESK. This CDR3 reads CASSQVSPGAGGGQQYF. DNA of the CDR3: TGTGCCAGCAGCCAGGTTTCTCCAGGTGCGGGAGGGGGACAGCAGTACTTC.

The genes are TRBV2 and TRBJ2-5; D not resolved. The CDR3 loop spans 12 amino acids. V shed 1 base and J shed 7 bases, with 7 bases lying between them. CDR1 and CDR2 from the germline V gene are SNHLY and FYNNEI. CDR3 sequence (DNA): TGTGCCAGCAGTGAAGACTCTTCGACCCAGTACTTC. It encodes CASSEDSSTQYF.

V and J are TRBV7-8 and TRBJ1-2; D remains unclear. In germline, CDR1 is SGHVS, CDR2 FQNEAQ. The CDR3 is 17 amino acids. The V gene lost 0 bases and the J gene lost 4 bases, with 18 bases spanning the gap. CDR3 in amino acids: CASSLAVEKAPLYGYTF. The CDR3 DNA reads as TGTGCCAGCAGCTTAGCGGTGGAGAAGGCCCCTCTCTATGGCTACACCTTC.

This clone was detected once. The gene calls are TRBV7-9 and TRBJ2-7; the D is unclear. Germline CDR1 is SEHNR and CDR2 is FQNEAQ (reference sequence). Between the trimmed V and J ends, which lost 5 bases and 2 bases, there was a span of 10 bases. This CDR3 spans 13 amino acids. The DNA for the CDR3 is TGTGCCAGCAGCCCACGAGCTGCCTACGAGCAGTACTTC. Its translation is CASSPRAAYEQYF.

The table lists this clone with a few counts. The V call is TRBV28, the J call TRBJ2-1, with TRBD2 matching 7 bases. CDR1 and CDR2 from the germline V gene are MDHEN and SYDVKM. V shed 3 bases and J 4 bases; nucleotides not matched to a gene: 6. The length of the CDR3 is 15 residues. The CDR3 sequence: CASSFAGVAYNEQFF. CDR3 bases: TGTGCCAGCAGTTTCGCGGGGGTAGCGTACAATGAGCAGTTCTTC.

The CDR3 DNA is TGCGCCAGCAGCCAAGAGCTAGCGGGCCATCTACAAGAGACCCAGTACTTC. The encoded protein is CASSQELAGHLQETQYF. The V and J genes are TRBV4-3 and TRBJ2-5; 8 bases are a match to TRBD2. The CDR3 is 17 amino acids. CDR1 and CDR2 (germline): LGHNA, YSLEER. Trimming cost V 0 bases and J 2 bases; bases outside gene matches: 8.

The CDR3 region is CASSYRTGRNTEAFF. In nucleotides, the CDR3 is TGTGCCAGCAGCTATCGGACAGGGCGGAACACTGAAGCTTTCTTT. The V gene is TRBV7-2, the J gene TRBJ1-1, with 8 bases identical to TRBD1. The V and J ends lost 4 bases and 1 base, in that order; junction bases with no gene match: 5. The CDR3 is 15 residues long. Germline V lookup: CDR1 SGHTA, CDR2 FQGNSA. Filled out from reference TRBV7-2 and TRBJ1-1, the complete variable domain reads GAGVSQSPSNKVTEKGKDVELRCDPISGHTALYWYRQSLGQGLEFLIYFQGNSAPDKSGLPSDRFSAERTGGSVSTLTIQRTQQEDSAVYLCASSYRTGRNTEAFFGQGTRLTVV.

The chain employs TRBV5-8 and TRBJ2-7, with a tentative D call TRBD1 (6 bases). Trimming removed 3 bases from V and 2 bases from J, with 15 bases in between. CDR1 is SGHTS, CDR2 YDEGEE, per germline. CDR3 length equals 15 residues. CDR3 residues: CASSSGQSTPYEQYF. The CDR3 coding sequence is TGTGCCAGCAGCTCCGGACAGTCTACACCCTACGAGCAGTACTTC.

The rearrangement uses TRBV30 and TRBJ2-3; D perhaps matches TRBD1 (5 bases). This CDR3 has 16 residues. The germline V and J ends were trimmed by 2 bases and 1 base, with 16 bases remaining between them. Germline values: CDR1 GTSNPN, CDR2 SVGIG (reference sequence). The CDR3, as DNA: TGTGCCTGGAGTATAGGGGCTTCAACTGGCACAGATACGCAGTATTTT. Translation gives CAWSIGASTGTDTQYF.

A few counts support this clone. The chain joins TRBV5-1 to TRBJ1-2; perhaps TRBD1 as D (5 bases). Germline V gene data show CDR1 as SGHRS and CDR2 as YFSETQ. Trimming stripped 1 base from V and 2 bases from J, with 9 bases between. The CDR3 consists of 14 residues. For the CDR3, the DNA is TGCGCCAGCAGCTTGTTGGCAGGGAACTATGGCTACACCTTC. Translation: CASSLLAGNYGYTF.